This entry lists 2 T cell receptor beta chains sequenced from one sample in a study of blood T cells in healthy people across ages (dated by TCRdb to between 2014 and 2017). Libraries were constructed by 5' RACE. TCRdb records Illumina HiSeq 2500 as the sequencer. The second PCR ran for about 6 to 12 cycles and used a J-beta primer mix along with a sample-barcoded 5' primer. TCRdb trimmed public reads at Q25 via fastp, called clones via MiXCR and kept in-frame beta chains. When rows share a CDR3 protein, they turn into one entry using the most common DNA and genes. For this sample there are more than 500,000 distinct CDR3 sequences; roughly a quarter appear just once. The ten largest clones take up approximately 4% of the sample. These same records also appear under a second study, on T cells of mothers and their children.

Sequencing input: blood. The receptors were gathered from a boy aged 2 to 9 in good health.

This clonotype was seen at least ten times. The chain links TRBV5-1 to TRBJ2-4; 8 bases agree with TRBD1. The CDR3 spans 13 residues. Germline V gene sequence: CDR1 SGHRS, CDR2 YFSETQ. The V segment lost 4 bases and the J segment 7 bases; nucleotides outside the gene matches: 4. This CDR3 is CASSHDRGNIQYF. CDR3 coding DNA: TGCGCCAGCAGCCACGACAGGGGTAACATTCAGTACTTC.

The chain combines TRBV6-5 with TRBJ2-5; no reliable D call. The CDR3 is 15 residues long. The germline CDR1 and CDR2 sequences are MNHEY and SVGAGI. V was pared by 0 bases and J by 1 base, with 9 bases between. The CDR3 reads CASSYSSPTQETQYF. The DNA for the CDR3 is TGTGCCAGCAGTTACTCGTCCCCCACCCAAGAGACCCAGTACTTC.